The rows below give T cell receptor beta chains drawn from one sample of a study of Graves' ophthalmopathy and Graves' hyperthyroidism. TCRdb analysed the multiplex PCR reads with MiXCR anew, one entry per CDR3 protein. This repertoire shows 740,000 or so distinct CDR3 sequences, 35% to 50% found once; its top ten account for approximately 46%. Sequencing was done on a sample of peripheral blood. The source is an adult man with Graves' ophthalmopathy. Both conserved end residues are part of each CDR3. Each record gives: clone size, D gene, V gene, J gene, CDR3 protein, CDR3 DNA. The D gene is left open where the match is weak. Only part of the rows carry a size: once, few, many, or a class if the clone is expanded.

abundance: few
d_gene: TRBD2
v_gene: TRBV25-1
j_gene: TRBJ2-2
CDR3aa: CASSWGGTGELFF
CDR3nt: TGTGCCAGCAGTTGGGGGGGAACCGGGGAGCTGTTTTTT

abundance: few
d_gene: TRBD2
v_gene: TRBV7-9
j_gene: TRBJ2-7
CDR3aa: CASSQRAGGSYEQYF
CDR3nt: TGCGCCAGCAGCCAACGAGCGGGAGGGTCCTACGAGCAGTACTTC

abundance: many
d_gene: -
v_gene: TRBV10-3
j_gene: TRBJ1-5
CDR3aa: CAISEEGGSQPQHF
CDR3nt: TGTGCCATCAGTGAGGAGGGGGGCAGCCAGCCCCAGCATTTT

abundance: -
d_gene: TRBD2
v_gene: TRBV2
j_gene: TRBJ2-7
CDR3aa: CASRTSGRVYEQYF
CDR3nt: TGTGCCAGCAGGACTAGCGGGAGGGTCTACGAGCAGTACTTC

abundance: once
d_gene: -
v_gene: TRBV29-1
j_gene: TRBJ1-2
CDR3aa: CSVETQAGNTF
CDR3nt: TGCAGCGTTGAGACTCAGGCCGGAAACACCTTC

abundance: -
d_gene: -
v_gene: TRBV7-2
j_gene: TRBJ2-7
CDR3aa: CASSLATGPTYGQYF
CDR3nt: TGTGCCAGCAGCTTAGCAACGGGGCCTACCTACGGGCAGTACTTC

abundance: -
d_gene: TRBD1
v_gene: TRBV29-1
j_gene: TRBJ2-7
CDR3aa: CSVSGTGWNEQYF
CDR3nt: TGCAGCGTTTCCGGGACAGGGTGGAACGAGCAGTACTTC

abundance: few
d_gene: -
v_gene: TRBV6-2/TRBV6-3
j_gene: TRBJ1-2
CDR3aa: CASSRREVRYTF
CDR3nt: TGTGCCAGCAGTCGTAGGGAGGTCCGCTACACCTTC

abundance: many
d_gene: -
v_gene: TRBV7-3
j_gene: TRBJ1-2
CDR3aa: CASSLTGSSYGYTF
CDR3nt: TGTGCCAGCAGCCTTACCGGGTCCTCCTATGGCTACACCTTC

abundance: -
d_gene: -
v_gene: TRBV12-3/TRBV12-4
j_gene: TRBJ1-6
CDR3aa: CASSFRGSSPLHF
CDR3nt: TGTGCCAGCAGTTTCCGGGGCTCTTCACCCCTCCACTTT

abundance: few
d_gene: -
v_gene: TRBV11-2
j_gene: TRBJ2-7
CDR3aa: CASSVQPERQDDYEQYF
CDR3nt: TGTGCCAGCAGCGTCCAACCCGAGCGACAGGACGATTACGAGCAGTACTTC

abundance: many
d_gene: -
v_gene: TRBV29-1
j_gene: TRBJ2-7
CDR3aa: CSVEGGARYEQYF
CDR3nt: TGCAGCGTCGAGGGTGGGGCGAGGTACGAGCAGTACTTC

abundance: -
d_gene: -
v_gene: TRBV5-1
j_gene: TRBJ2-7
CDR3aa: CASSSRGQTEQYF
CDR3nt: TGCGCCAGCAGCTCCCGAGGACAGACAGAGCAGTACTTC

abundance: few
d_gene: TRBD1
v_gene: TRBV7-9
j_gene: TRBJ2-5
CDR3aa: CASSLETDREETQYF
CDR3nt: TGTGCCAGCAGCTTAGAGACGGACAGGGAAGAGACCCAGTACTTC

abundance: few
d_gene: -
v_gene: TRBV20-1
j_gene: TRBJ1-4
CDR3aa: CSAPTGFNEKLFF
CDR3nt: TGCAGTGCACCGACAGGATTTAATGAAAAACTGTTTTTT

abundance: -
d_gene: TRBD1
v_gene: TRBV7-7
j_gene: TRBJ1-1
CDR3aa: CVSSLAQMDRGGEAFF
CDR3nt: TGTGTCAGCAGCTTAGCGCAGATGGACAGGGGTGGTGAAGCTTTCTTT

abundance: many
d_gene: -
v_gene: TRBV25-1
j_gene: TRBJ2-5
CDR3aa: CASSDTTEVETQYF
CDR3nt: TGTGCCAGCAGTGACACCACAGAGGTGGAGACCCAGTACTTC

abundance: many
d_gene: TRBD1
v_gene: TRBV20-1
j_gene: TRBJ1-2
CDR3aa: CRADRPPYGYTF
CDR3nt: TGCAGGGCGGACAGGCCCCCGTATGGCTACACCTTC

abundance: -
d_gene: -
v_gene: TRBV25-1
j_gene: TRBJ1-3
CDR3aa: CASRDGSGNTIYF
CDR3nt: TGTGCCAGCAGAGACGGCTCTGGAAACACCATATATTTT

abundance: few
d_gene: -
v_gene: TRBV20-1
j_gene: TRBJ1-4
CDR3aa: CSARRTVNEKLFF
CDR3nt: TGCAGTGCTAGAAGGACTGTTAATGAAAAACTGTTTTTT